The present entry profiles one T cell receptor (beta chain) with its context. Its antigen is unidentified. Libraries were prepared by immunoSEQ multiplex PCR; TCRdb keeps only in-frame clonotypes and omits some of them. The table includes 45,000 to 65,000 clones, approximately 80% detected once. The data are from a study of T cell responses to AZD1222 COVID-19 vaccine. V gave up 7 bases and J gave up 9 bases, with 16 bases separating them. Germline V gives CDR1 MNHNS, CDR2 SASEGT. The CDR3 length is 14 residues. Findings and limits, study-wide: The number of AZD1222 recipients seropositive at baseline was only 5 to 7. The peak T cell response came first, and repertoires were sampled only after it.

Here the sequenced sample was peripheral blood, taken 28 days after the second AZD1222 dose. The V and J genes are TRBV6-1 and TRBJ1-6; D remains ambiguous. This receptor was identified in an adult who received the AZD1222 COVID-19 vaccine. The chain's CDR3 is CASTYYSTTSPLHF. In nucleotides, the CDR3 is TGTGCCAGCACCTACTACTCCACGACTTCACCCCTCCACTTT.